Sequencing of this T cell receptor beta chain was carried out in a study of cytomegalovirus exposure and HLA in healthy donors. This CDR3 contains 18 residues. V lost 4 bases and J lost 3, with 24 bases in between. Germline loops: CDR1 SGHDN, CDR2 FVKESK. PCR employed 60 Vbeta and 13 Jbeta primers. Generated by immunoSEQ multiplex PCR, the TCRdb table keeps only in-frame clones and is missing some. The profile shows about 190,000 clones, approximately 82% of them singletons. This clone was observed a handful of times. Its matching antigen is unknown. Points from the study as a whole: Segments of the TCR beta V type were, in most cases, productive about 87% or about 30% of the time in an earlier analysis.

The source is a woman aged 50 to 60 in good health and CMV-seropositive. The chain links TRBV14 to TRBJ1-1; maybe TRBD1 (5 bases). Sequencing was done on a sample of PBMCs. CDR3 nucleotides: TGTGCCAGCAGCCCAGACCGGGGGGTCCGCCCTTGGTACACTGAAGCTTTCTTT. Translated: CASSPDRGVRPWYTEAFF.